These 20 T cell receptor beta chains were all obtained from the same sample, sequenced in a study of blood T cell dynamics during melanoma immunotherapy. Documented time point: week 3, after first cycle of checkpoint inhibitor. Clones were read by immunoSEQ multiplex PCR, and TCRdb kept only the in-frame ones, dropping some. This sample has approximately 7,600 clones; more than 70% occur once, and the top ten carry around 4.9%. The sample was blood, taken from a patient treated with checkpoint blockade. These receptors were taken from a human donor with melanoma.

This clone has just a few counts. The genes are TRBV12-5 and TRBJ1-6; unclear D gene. The CDR3 runs 22 residues. V lost 5 bases, J lost 5 bases, and 34 bases lay in between. Germline CDR1 and CDR2: LGHNT and FRNRAP. CDR3 in DNA: TGTGCTAGTGGTGTACGAACCTCGACGGGTAGAACACCTCGTATAGATAATTCACCCCTCCACTTT. Translation: CASGVRTSTGRTPRIDNSPLHF.

This chain uses TRBV7-9 with TRBJ1-2; D uncertain. The CDR3 covers 14 residues. The germline V gene encodes CDR1 SEHNR and CDR2 FQNEAQ (reference sequence). Trimming stripped 7 bases from V and 1 base from J, with 13 bases between. This CDR3 reads CASTQAGSNYGYTF. The CDR3 DNA reads as TGTGCCAGCACCCAGGCGGGCAGTAACTATGGCTACACCTTC.

Note on this clone: Relative to the germline gene, one junction end is altered; a read error may explain this. Other DNA sequences in this specimen translate into the identical CDR3. V gene TRBV2 combines with J gene TRBJ1-1; 9 bases match TRBD1. Looked up from germline, CDR1 is SNHLY and CDR2 is FYNNEI. The CDR3 consists of 13 residues. The CDR3 DNA sequence: TGTGCCAGCAGAGGGACAGGGCGGACTGAAGCCTTCTTT. Its translation: CASRGTGRTEAFF.

This clone was picked up a small number of times. Here the CDR3 reads CASSESSGTLYEQYF. CDR3 bases: TGCGCCAGCAGTGAGTCCTCTGGAACCCTCTACGAGCAGTACTTC. The V and J genes are TRBV10-2 and TRBJ2-7; D gene uncertain. The V end lost 0 bases, the J end lost 3 bases, and 12 bases lay between the germline ends. The CDR3 covers 15 residues. Germline lookup yields CDR1 WSHSY and CDR2 SAAADI.

V usage is TRBV2 and J usage is TRBJ2-1; no clear D gene. Germline lookup yields CDR1 SNHLY and CDR2 FYNNEI. The CDR3 has 16 residues. V was trimmed by 5 bases and J by 4 bases, leaving 18 bases between them. The CDR3 protein is CASSTQSAIPYNEQFF. The CDR3 coding sequence is TGTGCCAGCAGTACCCAGAGCGCGATACCGTACAATGAGCAGTTCTTC.

J is TRBJ1-5 and V is TRBV4-2; no clear D. Trimming shortened V by 2 bases and J by 5 bases, and 13 bases separated the two germline ends. Germline-derived CDR1 and CDR2 are LGHNA and YNFKEQ. CDR3 length equals 15 residues. Here the CDR3 reads CASSQRHKSDQPQHF. The DNA of the CDR3 is TGTGCCAGCAGCCAACGACACAAAAGCGATCAGCCCCAGCATTTT.

This chain uses TRBV2 with TRBJ2-1; D ambiguous. The CDR3 is made up of 13 amino acids. The germline CDR1 and CDR2 sequences are SNHLY and FYNNEI. V was clipped by 2 bases and J by 10 bases, with 12 bases between them. The CDR3 loop reads CASSERTVGEQFF. The CDR3, as DNA: TGTGCCAGCAGTGAACGAACGGTCGGCGAGCAGTTCTTC.

The CDR3 coding sequence is TGCGCCAGCAGCTTGGAATGGGGCACTGAAGCTTTCTTT. Translated: CASSLEWGTEAFF. The rearrangement joins TRBV5-1 to TRBJ1-1, with D hard to call. Germline CDR1 is SGHRS and CDR2 is YFSETQ. CDR3 length equals 13 residues. Trimming cost V 0 bases and J 4 bases, with 7 bases left between them.

The J gene is TRBJ2-7, the V gene TRBV6-1; perhaps TRBD1 as D (6 bases). Germline CDR1 reads MNHNS; CDR2 reads SASEGT. This CDR3 region has 14 residues. The V gene lost 4 bases and the J gene lost 2 bases, with 12 bases spanning the gap. The CDR3 is CASSVYRAPYEQYF. The CDR3 DNA reads as TGTGCCAGCAGTGTATACAGGGCCCCCTACGAGCAGTACTTC.

The chain combines TRBV5-1 with TRBJ2-7; D possibly corresponds to TRBD2 (5 bases). CDR1 SGHRS and CDR2 YFSETQ come from the germline V gene. The CDR3 totals 11 residues. V was shortened by 5 bases and J by 4 bases, with 7 bases between the two germline ends. The CDR3: CASRREYEQYF. The CDR3 region has the DNA TGCGCCAGCAGGAGGGAATACGAGCAGTACTTC. The full variable domain, with the rest looked up from reference TRBV5-1 and TRBJ2-7, is KAGVTQTPRYLIKTRGQQVTLSCSPISGHRSVSWYQQTPGQGLQFLFEYFSETQRNKGNFPGRFSGRQFSNSRSEMNVSTLELGDSALYLCASRREYEQYFGPGTRLTVT.

The chain carries TRBV7-2 and TRBJ1-3; D not certain. The germline V and J ends were trimmed by 4 bases and 0 bases, with 4 bases remaining between them. The germline gives CDR1 SGHTA, CDR2 FQGNSA. The CDR3 has 13 amino acids. This CDR3 is CASSYRSGNTIYF. The CDR3 DNA follows: TGTGCCAGCAGCTACCGCTCTGGAAACACCATATATTTT.

The chain recombines TRBV6-5 with TRBJ1-3; 8 bases match TRBD1. This CDR3 region has 14 residues. Germline V gene lookup returns CDR1 MNHEY and CDR2 SVGAGI. V shed 2 bases and J 5 bases; nucleotides not matched to a gene: 2. This chain's CDR3 is CASSYGQGRNTIYF. The CDR3 nucleotides read TGTGCCAGCAGTTACGGACAGGGAAGAAACACCATATATTTT.

The chain couples TRBV30 to TRBJ1-4; 8 bases are a match to TRBD1. The CDR3 covers 11 residues. The V segment lost 8 bases and the J segment 8 bases; nucleotides outside the gene matches: 4. CDR1 and CDR2 from the germline V gene are GTSNPN and SVGIG (reference sequence). The CDR3 loop is CAERTGEKLFF. For the CDR3, the DNA is TGTGCCGAAAGGACAGGGGAAAAACTGTTTTTT.

The chain uses TRBV7-2 and TRBJ2-5, with D unclear. Germline CDR1 is SGHTA and CDR2 is FQGNSA. The CDR3 runs to 14 residues. V was shortened by 6 bases and J by 4 bases, with 15 bases between the two germline ends. The CDR3 DNA sequence: TGTGCCAGCAGTCGTACTACGCGTCGAGAGACCCAGTACTTC. Its translation: CASSRTTRRETQYF.

The CDR3 DNA is TGCGCCAGCAGCCAACCAGTTCTTAGGGATTGGGACGGCTACACCTTC. This gives the protein CASSQPVLRDWDGYTF. The chain carries TRBV4-1 and TRBJ1-2; tentative D call: TRBD1 (5 bases). The CDR3 spans 16 residues. Per the germline V gene, CDR1 is MGHRA and CDR2 is YSYEKL. V was trimmed by 2 bases and J by 8 bases, leaving 21 bases between them.

This clone was found once. V and J are TRBV2 and TRBJ1-1; no clear D gene. V lost 7 bases to trimming and J lost 0 bases, with 9 bases between them. This CDR3 is 13 amino acids long. Germline-derived CDR1 and CDR2 are SNHLY and FYNNEI. The CDR3 protein is CASKGNMNTEAFF. DNA for the CDR3: TGTGCCAGCAAGGGCAATATGAACACTGAAGCTTTCTTT.

This clone was seen a single time. The V gene is TRBV5-1, the J gene TRBJ2-1, with D tentatively TRBD1 (5 bases). The germline gives CDR1 SGHRS, CDR2 YFSETQ. The CDR3 has 16 residues. V lost 0 bases, J lost 2 bases, and 12 bases lay in between. The CDR3 DNA follows: TGCGCCAGCAGCTTGGATGGGGCCGAGACCTACAATGAGCAGTTCTTC. Residues: CASSLDGAETYNEQFF.

The gene calls are TRBV10-3 and TRBJ2-1; D might be TRBD2 (6 bases). Trimming left V 0 bases short and J 7 bases short, with 10 bases between. Germline CDR1 reads ENHRY; CDR2 reads SYGVKD. There are 14 residues in the CDR3. CDR3 residues: CAISESPGLNEQFF. The CDR3 region has the DNA TGTGCCATCAGTGAGTCGCCGGGACTGAATGAGCAGTTCTTC.

This chain joins TRBV2 and TRBJ1-2; 8 bases line up with TRBD1. This CDR3 region has 13 residues. CDR1 is SNHLY and CDR2 is FYNNEI in the germline V gene. V shed 6 bases, J shed 13 bases, and the junction held 13 bases outside the gene matches. CDR3 nucleotide sequence: TGTGCCAGCAGGCAAGAGTCGACAGGGGAGGGCACCTTC. This gives the protein CASRQESTGEGTF.

The chain joins TRBV7-3 to TRBJ2-6; D ambiguous. Trimming took 1 base from V and 4 from J, leaving 8 bases between them. This CDR3 is 15 amino acids long. Germline V CDR1 and CDR2: SGHTA, FQGTGA. The CDR3 bases are TGTGCCAGCAGCTTAAGTCCTGGGGGGGCCAACGTCCTGACTTTC. Its translation is CASSLSPGGANVLTF.